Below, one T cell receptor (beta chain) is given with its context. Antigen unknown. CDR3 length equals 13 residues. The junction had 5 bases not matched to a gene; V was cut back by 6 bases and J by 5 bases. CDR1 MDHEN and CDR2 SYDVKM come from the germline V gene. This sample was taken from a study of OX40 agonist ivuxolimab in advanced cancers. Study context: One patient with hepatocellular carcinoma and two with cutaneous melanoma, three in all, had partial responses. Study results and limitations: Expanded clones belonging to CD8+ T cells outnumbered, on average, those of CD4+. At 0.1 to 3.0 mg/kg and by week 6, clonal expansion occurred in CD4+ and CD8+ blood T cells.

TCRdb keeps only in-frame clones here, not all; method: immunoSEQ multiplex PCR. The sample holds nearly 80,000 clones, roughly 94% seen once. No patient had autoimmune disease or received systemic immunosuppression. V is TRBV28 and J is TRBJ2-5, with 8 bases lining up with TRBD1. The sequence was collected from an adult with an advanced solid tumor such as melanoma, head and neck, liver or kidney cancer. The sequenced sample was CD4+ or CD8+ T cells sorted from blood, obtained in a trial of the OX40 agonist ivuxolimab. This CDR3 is CASSPTGGETQYF. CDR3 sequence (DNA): TGTGCCAGCAGCCCAACAGGGGGGGAGACCCAGTACTTC. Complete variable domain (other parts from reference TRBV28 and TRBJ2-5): DVKVTQSSRYLVKRTGEKVFLECVQDMDHENMFWYRQDPGLGLRLIYFSYDVKMKEKGDIPEGYSVSREKKERFSLILESASTNQTSMYLCASSPTGGETQYFGPGTRLLVL.